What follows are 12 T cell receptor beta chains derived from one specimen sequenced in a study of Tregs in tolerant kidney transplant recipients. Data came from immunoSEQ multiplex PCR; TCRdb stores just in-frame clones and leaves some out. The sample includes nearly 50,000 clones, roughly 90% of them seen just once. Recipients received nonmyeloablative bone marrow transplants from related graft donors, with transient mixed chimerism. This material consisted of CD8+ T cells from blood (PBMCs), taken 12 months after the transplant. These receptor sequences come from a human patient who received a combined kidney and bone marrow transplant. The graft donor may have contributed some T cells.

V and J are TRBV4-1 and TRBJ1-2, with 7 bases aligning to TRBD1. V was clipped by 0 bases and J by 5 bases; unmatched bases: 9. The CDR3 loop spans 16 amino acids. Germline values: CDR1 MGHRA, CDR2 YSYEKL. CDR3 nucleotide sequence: TGCGCCAGCAGCCAAGAACCAGGGGGAGTAGGGTATGGCTACACCTTC. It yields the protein CASSQEPGGVGYGYTF.

CDR3 loop: CASSLEAGGQETQYF. As DNA, the CDR3 is TGTGCCAGCAGCTTAGAGGCCGGGGGGCAAGAGACCCAGTACTTC. This sequence joins TRBV11-2 and TRBJ2-5, with TRBD2 matching 7 bases. This CDR3 comprises 15 residues. V shed 0 bases and J 2 bases; nucleotides not matched to a gene: 3. CDR1 and CDR2 (germline): SGHAT, FQNNGV. Together with reference TRBV11-2 and TRBJ2-5, the CDR3 gives the full variable domain: EAGVAQSPRYKIIEKRQSVAFWCNPISGHATLYWYQQILGQGPKLLIQFQNNGVVDDSQLPKDRFSAERLKGVDSTLKIQPAKLEDSAVYLCASSLEAGGQETQYFGPGTRLLVL.

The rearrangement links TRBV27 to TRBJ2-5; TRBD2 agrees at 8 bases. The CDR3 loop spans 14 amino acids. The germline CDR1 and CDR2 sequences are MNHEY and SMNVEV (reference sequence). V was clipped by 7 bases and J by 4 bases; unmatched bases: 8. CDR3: CASMRLGGAETQYF. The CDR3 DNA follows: TGTGCCAGCATGCGGCTCGGGGGGGCAGAGACCCAGTACTTC.

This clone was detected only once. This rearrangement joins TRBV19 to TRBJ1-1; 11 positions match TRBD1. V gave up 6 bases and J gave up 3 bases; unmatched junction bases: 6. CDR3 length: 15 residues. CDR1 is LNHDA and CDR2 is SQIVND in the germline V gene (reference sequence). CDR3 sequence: CASSPGQGVDTEAFF. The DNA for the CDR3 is TGTGCCAGTAGCCCGGGACAGGGGGTTGACACTGAAGCTTTCTTT.

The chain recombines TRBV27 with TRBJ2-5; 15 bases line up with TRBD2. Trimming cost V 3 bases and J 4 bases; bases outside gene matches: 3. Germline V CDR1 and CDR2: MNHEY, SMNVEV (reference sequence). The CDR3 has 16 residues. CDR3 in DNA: TGTGCCAGCAGTTTCGGGACTAGCGGGAGGAGAGAGACCCAGTACTTC. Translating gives CASSFGTSGRRETQYF.

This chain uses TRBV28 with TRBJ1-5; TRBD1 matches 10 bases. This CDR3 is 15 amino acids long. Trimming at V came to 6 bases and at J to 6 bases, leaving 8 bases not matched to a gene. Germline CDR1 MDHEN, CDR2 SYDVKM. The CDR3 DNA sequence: TGTGCCAGCAGATCTGGTCGGGACAGGGGTCAGCCCCAGCATTTT. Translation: CASRSGRDRGQPQHF.

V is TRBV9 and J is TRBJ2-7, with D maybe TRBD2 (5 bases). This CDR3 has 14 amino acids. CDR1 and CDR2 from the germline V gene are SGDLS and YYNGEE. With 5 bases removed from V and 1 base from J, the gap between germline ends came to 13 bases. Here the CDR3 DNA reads TGTGCCAGCAGTTACGGCAGCGGATCCTACGAGCAGTACTTC. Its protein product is CASSYGSGSYEQYF.

Here the CDR3 reads CASSPRLAGYFGYTF. The CDR3 region has the DNA TGTGCCAGCAGCCCCCGATTGGCAGGGTACTTTGGCTACACCTTC. This chain uses TRBV9 with TRBJ1-2, with D possibly matching TRBD1 (5 bases). CDR1 is SGDLS and CDR2 is YYNGEE in the germline V gene. The CDR3 sequence is 15 residues long. V was shortened by 4 bases and J by 7 bases, with 20 bases between the two germline ends.

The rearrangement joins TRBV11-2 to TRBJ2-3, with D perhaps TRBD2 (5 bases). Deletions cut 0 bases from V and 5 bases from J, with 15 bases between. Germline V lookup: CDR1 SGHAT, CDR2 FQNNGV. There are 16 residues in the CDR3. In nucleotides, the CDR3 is TGTGCCAGCAGCTTAGAAGGGTACGTCCGGGGAGATACGCAGTATTTT. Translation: CASSLEGYVRGDTQYF.

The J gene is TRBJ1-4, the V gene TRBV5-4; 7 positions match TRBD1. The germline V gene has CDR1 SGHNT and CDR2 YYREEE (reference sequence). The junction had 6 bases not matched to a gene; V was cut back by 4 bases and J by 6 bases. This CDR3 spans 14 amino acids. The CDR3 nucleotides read TGTGCCAGCAGCCTTGACAGGGAACATGAAAAACTGTTTTTT. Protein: CASSLDREHEKLFF.

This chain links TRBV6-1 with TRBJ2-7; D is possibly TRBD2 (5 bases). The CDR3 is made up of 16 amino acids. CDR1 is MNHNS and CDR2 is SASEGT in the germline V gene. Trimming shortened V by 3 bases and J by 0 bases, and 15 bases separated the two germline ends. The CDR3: CASSDEALAGSYEQYF. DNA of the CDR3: TGTGCCAGCAGTGACGAAGCGCTGGCGGGCTCCTACGAGCAGTACTTC.

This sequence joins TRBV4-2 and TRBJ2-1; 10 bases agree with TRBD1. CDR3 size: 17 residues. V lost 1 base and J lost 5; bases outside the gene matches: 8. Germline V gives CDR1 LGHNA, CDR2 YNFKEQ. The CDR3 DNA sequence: TGTGCCAGCAGCCAAGCGTATTTGGACAGGGGGAACAATGAGCAGTTCTTC. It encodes CASSQAYLDRGNNEQFF.